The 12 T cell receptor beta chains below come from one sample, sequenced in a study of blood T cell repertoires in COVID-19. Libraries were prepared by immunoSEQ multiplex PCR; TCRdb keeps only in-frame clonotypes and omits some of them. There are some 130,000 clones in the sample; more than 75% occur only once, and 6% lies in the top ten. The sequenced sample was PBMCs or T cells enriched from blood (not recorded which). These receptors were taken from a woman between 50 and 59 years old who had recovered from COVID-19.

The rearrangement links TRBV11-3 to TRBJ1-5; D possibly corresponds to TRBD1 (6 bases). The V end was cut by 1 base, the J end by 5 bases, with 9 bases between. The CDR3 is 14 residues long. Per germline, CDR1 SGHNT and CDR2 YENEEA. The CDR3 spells CASSLVQGHQPQHF. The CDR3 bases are TGTGCCAGCAGCTTAGTACAGGGACATCAGCCCCAGCATTTT.

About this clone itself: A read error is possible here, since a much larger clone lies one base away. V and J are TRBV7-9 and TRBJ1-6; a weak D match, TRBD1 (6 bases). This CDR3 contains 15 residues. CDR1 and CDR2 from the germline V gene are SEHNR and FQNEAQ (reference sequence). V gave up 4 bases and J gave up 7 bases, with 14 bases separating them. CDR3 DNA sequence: TGTGCCAGCAGCTCCTTCTGGGACACCAATTCACCCCTCCACTTT. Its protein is CASSSFWDTNSPLHF. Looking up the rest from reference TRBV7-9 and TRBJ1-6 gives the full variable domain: DTGVSQNPRHKITKRGQNVTFRCDPISEHNRLYWYRQTLGQGPEFLTYFQNEAQLEKSRLLSDRFSAERPKGSFSTLEIQRTEQGDSAMYLCASSSFWDTNSPLHFGNGTRLTVT.

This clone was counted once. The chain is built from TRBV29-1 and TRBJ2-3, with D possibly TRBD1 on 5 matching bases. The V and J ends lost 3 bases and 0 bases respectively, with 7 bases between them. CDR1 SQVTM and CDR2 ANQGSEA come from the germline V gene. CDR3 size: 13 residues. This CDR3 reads CSVEPGSTDTQYF. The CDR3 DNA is TGCAGCGTTGAGCCAGGGAGCACAGATACGCAGTATTTT.

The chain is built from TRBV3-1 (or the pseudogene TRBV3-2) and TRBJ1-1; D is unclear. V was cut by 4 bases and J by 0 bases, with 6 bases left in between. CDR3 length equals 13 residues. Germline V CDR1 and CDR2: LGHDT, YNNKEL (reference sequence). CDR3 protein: CASSRSMNTEAFF. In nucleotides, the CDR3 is TGTGCCAGCAGCCGCAGTATGAACACTGAAGCTTTCTTT.

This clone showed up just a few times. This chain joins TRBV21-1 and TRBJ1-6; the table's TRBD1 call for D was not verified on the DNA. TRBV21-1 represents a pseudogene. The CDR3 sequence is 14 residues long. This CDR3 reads CASRLRTGYSPLHF. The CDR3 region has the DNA TGTGCCAGCCGTTTGCGGACAGGATATTCACCCCTCCACTTT.

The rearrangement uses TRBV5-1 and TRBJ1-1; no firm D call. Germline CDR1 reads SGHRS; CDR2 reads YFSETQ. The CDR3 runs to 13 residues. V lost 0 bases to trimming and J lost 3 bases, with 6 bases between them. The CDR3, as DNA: TGCGCCAGCAGCTTGGAACTGGACACTGAAGCTTTCTTT. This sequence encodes CASSLELDTEAFF.

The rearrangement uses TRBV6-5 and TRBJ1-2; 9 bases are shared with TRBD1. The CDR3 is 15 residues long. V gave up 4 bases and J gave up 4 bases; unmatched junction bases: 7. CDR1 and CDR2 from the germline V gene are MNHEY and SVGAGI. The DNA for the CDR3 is TGTGCCAGCAGTTCCGGACAGGGGCTTATCTATGGCTACACCTTC. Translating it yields CASSSGQGLIYGYTF.

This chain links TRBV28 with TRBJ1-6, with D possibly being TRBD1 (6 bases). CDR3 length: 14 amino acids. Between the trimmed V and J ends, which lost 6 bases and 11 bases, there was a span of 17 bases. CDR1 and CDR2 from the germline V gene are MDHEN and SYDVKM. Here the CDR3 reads CASSVDRPRAPLHF. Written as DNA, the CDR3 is TGTGCCAGCAGCGTCGACAGGCCAAGGGCACCCCTCCACTTT. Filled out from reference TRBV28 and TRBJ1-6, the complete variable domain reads DVKVTQSSRYLVKRTGEKVFLECVQDMDHENMFWYRQDPGLGLRLIYFSYDVKMKEKGDIPEGYSVSREKKERFSLILESASTNQTSMYLCASSVDRPRAPLHFGNGTRLTVT.

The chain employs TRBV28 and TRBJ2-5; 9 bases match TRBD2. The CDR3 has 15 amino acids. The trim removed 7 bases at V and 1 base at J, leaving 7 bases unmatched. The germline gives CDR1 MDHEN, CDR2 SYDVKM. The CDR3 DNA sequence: TGTGCCAGCACCGCGGGGGGGCCGGTCCAAGAGACCCAGTACTTC. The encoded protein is CASTAGGPVQETQYF.

The CDR3 coding sequence is TGCGCCAGCAGTGCTCGGGAGGACACTGAAGCTTTCTTT. It translates to CASSAREDTEAFF. The V gene is TRBV10-1, the J gene TRBJ1-1; D is uncertain. The germline V gene has CDR1 WNHNN and CDR2 SYGVQD (reference sequence). Trimming shortened V by 4 bases and J by 3 bases, and 9 bases separated the two germline ends. The CDR3 extends over 13 amino acids.

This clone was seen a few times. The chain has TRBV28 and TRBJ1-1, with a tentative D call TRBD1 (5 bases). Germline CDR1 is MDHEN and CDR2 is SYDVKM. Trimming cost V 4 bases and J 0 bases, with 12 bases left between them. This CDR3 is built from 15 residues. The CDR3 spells CASSSSTAMNTEAFF. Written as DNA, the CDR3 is TGTGCCAGCAGTTCGTCGACAGCTATGAACACTGAAGCTTTCTTT.

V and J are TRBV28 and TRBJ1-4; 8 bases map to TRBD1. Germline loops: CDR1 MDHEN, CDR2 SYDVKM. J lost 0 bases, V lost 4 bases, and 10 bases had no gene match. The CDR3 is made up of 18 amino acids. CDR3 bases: TGTGCCAGCAGTTCCTACCCAGGGGGCGCAGCAACTAATGAAAAACTGTTTTTT. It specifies CASSSYPGGAATNEKLFF.